These T cell receptor beta chains were read from a single sample in a study of T cell responses to AZD1222 COVID-19 vaccine. Sequencing used immunoSEQ multiplex PCR; TCRdb keeps in-frame clones, though not all of them. The sample lists roughly 96,000 clones, under 90% occurring once. Specimen: peripheral blood, collected on day 0 of AZD1222 vaccination. The receptors originated from an adult in good health. The CDR3 runs from the conserved cysteine through the conserved F or W. A D gene is named only where the DNA matches it firmly. Clone size appears in some rows only: once, few, many, or a class for an expanded clone.

J gene: TRBJ2-7; clone size: NA; D gene: TRBD1; V gene: TRBV11-3; CDR3 protein: CASSSRTGTEQYF; CDR3 DNA: TGTGCCAGCAGCTCCCGGACAGGGACCGAGCAGTACTTC
J gene: TRBJ2-7; clone size: NA; D gene: NA; V gene: TRBV27; CDR3 protein: CASSWGHAYEQYF; CDR3 DNA: TGTGCCAGCAGTTGGGGGCATGCCTACGAGCAGTACTTC
J gene: TRBJ1-2; clone size: NA; D gene: TRBD1; V gene: TRBV28; CDR3 protein: CASSSHIPGGAEGYTF; CDR3 DNA: TGTGCCAGCAGTTCCCACATACCAGGGGGCGCGGAAGGCTACACCTTC
J gene: TRBJ2-7; clone size: NA; D gene: NA; V gene: TRBV7-9; CDR3 protein: CASTMSPKYEQYF; CDR3 DNA: TGTGCCAGCACCATGAGTCCCAAATACGAGCAGTACTTC
J gene: TRBJ1-4; clone size: NA; D gene: NA; V gene: TRBV6-5; CDR3 protein: CASSRGEREKLFF; CDR3 DNA: TGTGCCAGCAGCCGGGGGGAGCGGGAAAAACTGTTTTTT
J gene: TRBJ2-7; clone size: NA; D gene: TRBD2; V gene: TRBV7-8; CDR3 protein: CASSPRLGTSGYEQYF; CDR3 DNA: TGTGCCAGCAGCCCTAGACTCGGTACTAGCGGGTACGAGCAGTACTTC
J gene: TRBJ2-2; clone size: NA; D gene: TRBD1; V gene: TRBV5-4; CDR3 protein: CASSLLDRAGELFF; CDR3 DNA: TGTGCCAGCAGCTTGCTAGACAGGGCCGGGGAGCTGTTTTTT
J gene: TRBJ1-6; clone size: NA; D gene: TRBD1; V gene: TRBV7-3; CDR3 protein: CASSPGQHNSPLHF; CDR3 DNA: TGTGCCAGCAGCCCGGGACAGCATAATTCACCCCTCCACTTT
J gene: TRBJ1-2; clone size: NA; D gene: TRBD1; V gene: TRBV7-8; CDR3 protein: CASSFRTGDNGYTF; CDR3 DNA: TGTGCCAGCAGCTTTAGGACAGGGGATAACGGCTACACCTTC
J gene: TRBJ2-7; clone size: NA; D gene: NA; V gene: TRBV7-9; CDR3 protein: CASSNREKATYEQYF; CDR3 DNA: TGTGCCAGCAGCAACAGGGAGAAGGCGACCTACGAGCAGTACTTC
J gene: TRBJ2-3; clone size: once; D gene: TRBD1; V gene: TRBV5-1; CDR3 protein: CASSLGQGASDTQYF; CDR3 DNA: TGCGCCAGCAGCCTAGGACAGGGGGCATCAGATACGCAGTATTTT
J gene: TRBJ2-7; clone size: NA; D gene: TRBD2; V gene: TRBV6-2/TRBV6-3; CDR3 protein: CASSYVTGGFEQYF; CDR3 DNA: TGTGCCAGCAGTTACGTAACGGGAGGCTTCGAGCAGTACTTC
J gene: TRBJ2-2; clone size: once; D gene: TRBD2; V gene: TRBV10-3; CDR3 protein: CAIRGLADANTGELFF; CDR3 DNA: TGTGCCATCAGGGGACTAGCGGACGCGAACACCGGGGAGCTGTTTTTT
J gene: TRBJ2-5; clone size: NA; D gene: NA; V gene: TRBV6-5; CDR3 protein: CASSYGLPQETQYF; CDR3 DNA: TGTGCCAGCAGTTACGGGCTTCCCCAAGAGACCCAGTACTTC
J gene: TRBJ1-1; clone size: NA; D gene: TRBD1; V gene: TRBV5-1; CDR3 protein: CASSQTGGSTEAFF; CDR3 DNA: TGCGCCAGCAGCCAGACAGGGGGATCCACTGAAGCTTTCTTT
J gene: TRBJ2-5; clone size: few; D gene: TRBD1; V gene: TRBV6-1; CDR3 protein: CASSGGQGLGRQETQYF; CDR3 DNA: TGTGCCAGCAGTGGGGGACAGGGTCTCGGTCGCCAAGAGACCCAGTACTTC
J gene: TRBJ1-6; clone size: NA; D gene: TRBD1; V gene: TRBV9; CDR3 protein: CASSVEGQGSYNSPLHF; CDR3 DNA: TGTGCCAGCAGCGTAGAAGGACAGGGCTCCTATAATTCACCCCTCCACTTT
J gene: TRBJ2-1; clone size: NA; D gene: NA; V gene: TRBV12-2; CDR3 protein: CASRSRPAVDYNEQFF; CDR3 DNA: TGTGCAAGTCGCTCCCGGCCAGCGGTCGACTACAATGAGCAGTTCTTC
J gene: TRBJ2-7; clone size: NA; D gene: TRBD2; V gene: TRBV11-2; CDR3 protein: CASSGTGLAGKRVPYEQYF; CDR3 DNA: TGTGCCAGCAGCGGCACTGGACTAGCGGGAAAGCGGGTACCCTACGAGCAGTACTTC
J gene: TRBJ2-1; clone size: once; D gene: TRBD2; V gene: TRBV7-8; CDR3 protein: CASSLRLAGIYNEQFF; CDR3 DNA: TGTGCCAGCAGCCTGAGACTAGCGGGGATATACAATGAGCAGTTCTTC
J gene: TRBJ1-3; clone size: NA; D gene: NA; V gene: TRBV19; CDR3 protein: CASSIGVDRTSGNTIYF; CDR3 DNA: TGTGCCAGTAGTATAGGTGTCGACAGGACCTCTGGAAACACCATATATTTT
J gene: TRBJ2-7; clone size: NA; D gene: TRBD2; V gene: TRBV4-2; CDR3 protein: CASSRGGGQIYEQYF; CDR3 DNA: TGTGCCAGCAGCCGCGGGGGAGGGCAAATCTACGAGCAGTACTTC
J gene: TRBJ1-1; clone size: NA; D gene: TRBD1; V gene: TRBV11-1; CDR3 protein: CASSSPSGQVNTEAFF; CDR3 DNA: TGTGCCAGCAGCTCGCCTTCGGGACAGGTGAACACTGAAGCTTTCTTT
J gene: TRBJ2-2; clone size: NA; D gene: TRBD2; V gene: TRBV29-1; CDR3 protein: CSVSSGRNTGELFF; CDR3 DNA: TGCAGCGTTTCCAGCGGGAGGAACACCGGGGAGCTGTTTTTT
J gene: TRBJ1-3; clone size: once; D gene: TRBD1; V gene: TRBV28; CDR3 protein: CASSFPLGQGDPSGSGNTIYF; CDR3 DNA: TGTGCCAGCAGTTTCCCTCTGGGACAGGGTGACCCTTCGGGCTCTGGAAACACCATATATTTT
J gene: TRBJ2-7; clone size: few; D gene: TRBD1; V gene: TRBV9; CDR3 protein: CASSPGTGGSYEQYF; CDR3 DNA: TGTGCCAGCAGCCCTGGGACAGGGGGCTCCTACGAGCAGTACTTC
J gene: TRBJ1-1; clone size: NA; D gene: TRBD1; V gene: TRBV7-9; CDR3 protein: CASSPQGARNEAFF; CDR3 DNA: TGTGCCAGCAGCCCCCAGGGGGCGAGGAATGAAGCTTTCTTT
J gene: TRBJ1-6; clone size: NA; D gene: NA; V gene: TRBV28; CDR3 protein: CASSPPVVGPLHF; CDR3 DNA: TGTGCCAGCAGTCCTCCCGTAGTCGGACCCCTCCACTTT
J gene: TRBJ2-1; clone size: NA; D gene: NA; V gene: TRBV6-5; CDR3 protein: CASSYDEPGVREFF; CDR3 DNA: TGTGCCAGCAGTTACGACGAGCCAGGGGTCAGGGAGTTCTTC
J gene: TRBJ2-4; clone size: once; D gene: NA; V gene: TRBV20-1; CDR3 protein: CSASDGKNIQYF; CDR3 DNA: TGCAGTGCTAGTGACGGAAAAAACATTCAGTACTTC
J gene: TRBJ2-1; clone size: few; D gene: TRBD2; V gene: TRBV4-3; CDR3 protein: CASRLLAGDGEQFF; CDR3 DNA: TGCGCCAGCAGACTCCTAGCGGGAGATGGTGAGCAGTTCTTC
J gene: TRBJ2-7; clone size: once; D gene: NA; V gene: TRBV24-1; CDR3 protein: CATSDSAQWGEQYF; CDR3 DNA: TGTGCCACCAGTGACAGTGCACAGTGGGGCGAGCAGTACTTC
J gene: TRBJ2-7; clone size: NA; D gene: TRBD2; V gene: TRBV5-3; CDR3 protein: CARSLWWGVASGRKSYEQYF; CDR3 DNA: TGTGCCAGAAGCTTGTGGTGGGGGGTGGCTAGCGGGAGAAAGAGTTACGAGCAGTACTTC
J gene: TRBJ2-2; clone size: NA; D gene: TRBD1; V gene: TRBV24-1; CDR3 protein: CATRDRVDTGELFF; CDR3 DNA: TGTGCCACCAGGGACAGGGTGGATACCGGGGAGCTGTTTTTT
J gene: TRBJ2-7; clone size: NA; D gene: TRBD1; V gene: TRBV14; CDR3 protein: CASSPWGQTYEQYF; CDR3 DNA: TGTGCCAGCAGCCCGTGGGGACAGACCTACGAGCAGTACTTC
J gene: TRBJ1-3; clone size: NA; D gene: NA; V gene: TRBV6-5; CDR3 protein: CASSYSSGNTIYF; CDR3 DNA: TGTGCCAGCAGTTACAGCTCTGGAAACACCATATATTTT
J gene: TRBJ2-5; clone size: once; D gene: NA; V gene: TRBV14; CDR3 protein: CASSQVKSWGETQYF; CDR3 DNA: TGTGCCAGCAGCCAAGTTAAGTCGTGGGGAGAGACCCAGTACTTC
J gene: TRBJ2-1; clone size: NA; D gene: NA; V gene: TRBV3-1/TRBV3-2; CDR3 protein: CASSQAASQTRFF; CDR3 DNA: TGTGCCAGCAGCCAAGCGGCCAGTCAAACCCGGTTCTTC
J gene: TRBJ1-3; clone size: few; D gene: NA; V gene: TRBV2; CDR3 protein: CASSKVREFGNTIYF; CDR3 DNA: TGTGCCAGCAGCAAAGTACGGGAGTTCGGAAACACCATATATTTT
J gene: TRBJ2-7; clone size: few; D gene: NA; V gene: TRBV5-4; CDR3 protein: CASQSDRYF; CDR3 DNA: TGTGCCAGCCAGTCGGATCGGTACTTC
J gene: TRBJ2-3; clone size: NA; D gene: NA; V gene: TRBV7-6; CDR3 protein: CASSLAGAGTSTDTQYF; CDR3 DNA: TGTGCCAGCAGCTTAGCAGGAGCTGGAACTAGCACAGATACGCAGTATTTT
J gene: TRBJ2-7; clone size: NA; D gene: TRBD1; V gene: TRBV5-1; CDR3 protein: CASSLAVQGDEQYF; CDR3 DNA: TGCGCCAGCAGCTTGGCCGTCCAGGGGGACGAGCAGTACTTC
J gene: TRBJ1-6; clone size: NA; D gene: TRBD1; V gene: TRBV27; CDR3 protein: CASSPGTGLNSPLHF; CDR3 DNA: TGTGCCAGCAGCCCCGGGACAGGGCTCAATTCACCCCTCCACTTT